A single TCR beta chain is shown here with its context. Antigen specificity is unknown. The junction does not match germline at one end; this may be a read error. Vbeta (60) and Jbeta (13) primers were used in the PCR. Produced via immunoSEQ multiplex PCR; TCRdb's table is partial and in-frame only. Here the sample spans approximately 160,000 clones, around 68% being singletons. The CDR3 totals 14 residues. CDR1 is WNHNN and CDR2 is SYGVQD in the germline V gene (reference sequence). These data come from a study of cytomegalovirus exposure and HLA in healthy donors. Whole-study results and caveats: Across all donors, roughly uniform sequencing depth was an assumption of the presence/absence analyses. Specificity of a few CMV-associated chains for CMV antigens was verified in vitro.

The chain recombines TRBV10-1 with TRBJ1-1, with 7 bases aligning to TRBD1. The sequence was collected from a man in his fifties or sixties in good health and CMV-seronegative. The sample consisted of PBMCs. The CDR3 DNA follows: TGCGCCAGCAGTATAGACAGGGTCGACACTGAAGTTTTCTTT. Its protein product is CASSIDRVDTEVFF.